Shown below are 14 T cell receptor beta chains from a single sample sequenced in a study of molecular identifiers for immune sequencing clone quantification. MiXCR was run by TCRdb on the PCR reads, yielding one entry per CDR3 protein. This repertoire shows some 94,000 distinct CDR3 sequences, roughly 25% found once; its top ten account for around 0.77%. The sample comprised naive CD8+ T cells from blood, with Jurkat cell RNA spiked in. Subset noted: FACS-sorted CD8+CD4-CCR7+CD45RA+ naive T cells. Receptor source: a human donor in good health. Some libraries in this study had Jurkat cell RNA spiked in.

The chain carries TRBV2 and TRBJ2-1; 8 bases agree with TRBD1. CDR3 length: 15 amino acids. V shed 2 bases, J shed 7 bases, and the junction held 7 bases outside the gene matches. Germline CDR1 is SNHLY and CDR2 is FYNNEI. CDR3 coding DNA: TGTGCCAGCAGTGAATACGTCAGGGGGCTAAATGAGCAGTTCTTC. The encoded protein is CASSEYVRGLNEQFF.

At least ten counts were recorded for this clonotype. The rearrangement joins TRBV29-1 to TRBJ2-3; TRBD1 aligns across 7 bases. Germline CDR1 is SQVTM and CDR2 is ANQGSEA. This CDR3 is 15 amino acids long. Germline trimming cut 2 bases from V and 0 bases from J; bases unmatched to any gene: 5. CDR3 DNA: TGCAGCGTTGAACCGGGACAGTTTAGCACAGATACGCAGTATTTT. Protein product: CSVEPGQFSTDTQYF.

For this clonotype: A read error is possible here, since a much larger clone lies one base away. The DNA of the CDR3 is TGTCCCAGCAGCCGACCACAGGACAGGTACACAGATACGCAGTATTTT. As protein: CPSSRPQDRYTDTQYF. The chain joins TRBV7-2 to TRBJ2-3, with 7 bases aligning to TRBD1. CDR1 and CDR2 (germline): SGHTA, FQGNSA. The CDR3 has 16 residues.

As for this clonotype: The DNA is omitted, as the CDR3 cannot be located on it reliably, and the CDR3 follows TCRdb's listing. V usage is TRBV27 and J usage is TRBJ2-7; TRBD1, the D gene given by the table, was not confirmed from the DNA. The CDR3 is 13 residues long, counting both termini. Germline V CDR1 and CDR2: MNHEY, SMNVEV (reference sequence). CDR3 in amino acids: CASSFGAGAAPSF.

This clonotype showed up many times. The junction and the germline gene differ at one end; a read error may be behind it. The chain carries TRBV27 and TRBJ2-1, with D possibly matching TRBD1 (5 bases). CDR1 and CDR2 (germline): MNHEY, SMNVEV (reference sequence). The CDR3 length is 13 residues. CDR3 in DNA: TGTGCCAGCAGCAGCCGGCCCTCTGGACATGAAATCTTC. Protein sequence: CASSSRPSGHEIF.

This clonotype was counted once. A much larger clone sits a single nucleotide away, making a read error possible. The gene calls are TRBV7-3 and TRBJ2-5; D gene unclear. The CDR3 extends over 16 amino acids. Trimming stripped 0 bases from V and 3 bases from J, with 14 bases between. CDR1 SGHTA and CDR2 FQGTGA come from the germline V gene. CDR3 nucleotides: TGTGCCAGCAGCTTAACGAGTCCGAGAAACAAAGAGACCCAGTACTTC. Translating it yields CASSLTSPRNKETQYF.

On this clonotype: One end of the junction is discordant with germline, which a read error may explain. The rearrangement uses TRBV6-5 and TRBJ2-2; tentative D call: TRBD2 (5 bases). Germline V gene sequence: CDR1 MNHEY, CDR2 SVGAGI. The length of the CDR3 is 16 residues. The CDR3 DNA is TGTGCCAGCAGTTACTCCCCTTATGGAAACACCGGGGAGCCGTTTTTT. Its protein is CASSYSPYGNTGEPFF.

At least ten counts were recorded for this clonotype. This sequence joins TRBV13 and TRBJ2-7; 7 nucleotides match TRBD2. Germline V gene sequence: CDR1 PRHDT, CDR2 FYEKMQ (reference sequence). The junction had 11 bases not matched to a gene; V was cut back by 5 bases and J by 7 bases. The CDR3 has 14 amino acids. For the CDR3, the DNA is TGTGCCAGCAGCCCCGGACTAGGCGGAATGGAGCAGTACTTC. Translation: CASSPGLGGMEQYF.

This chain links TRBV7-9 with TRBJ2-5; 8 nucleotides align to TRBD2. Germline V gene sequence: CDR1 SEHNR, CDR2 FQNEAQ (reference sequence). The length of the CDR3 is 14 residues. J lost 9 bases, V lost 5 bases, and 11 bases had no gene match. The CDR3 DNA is TGTGCCAGCAGCAAATTAGCGGGGCAAGCGCCCCAGTACTTC. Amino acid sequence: CASSKLAGQAPQYF.

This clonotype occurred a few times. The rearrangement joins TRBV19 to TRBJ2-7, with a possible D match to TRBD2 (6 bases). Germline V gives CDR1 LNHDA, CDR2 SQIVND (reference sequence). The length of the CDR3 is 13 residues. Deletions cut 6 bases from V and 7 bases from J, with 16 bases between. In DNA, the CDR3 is TGTGCCAGTAGCGGGCGGGGACCGGGAGAGCAGTACTTC. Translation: CASSGRGPGEQYF.

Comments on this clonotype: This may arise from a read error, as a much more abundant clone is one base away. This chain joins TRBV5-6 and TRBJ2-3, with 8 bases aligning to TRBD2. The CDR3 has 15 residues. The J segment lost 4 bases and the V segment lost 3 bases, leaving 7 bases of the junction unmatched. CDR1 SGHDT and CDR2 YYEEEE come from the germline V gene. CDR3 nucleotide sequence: TGTGCCAGCAGCTCGTACGGGGGGGCCCCAGATACGCAGTATTTT. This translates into CASSSYGGAPDTQYF.

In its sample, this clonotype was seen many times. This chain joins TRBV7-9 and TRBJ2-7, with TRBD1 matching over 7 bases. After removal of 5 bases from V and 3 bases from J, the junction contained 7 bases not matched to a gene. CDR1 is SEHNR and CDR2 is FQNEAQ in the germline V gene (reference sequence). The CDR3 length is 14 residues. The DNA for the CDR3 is TGTGCCAGCAGCCTTGACAGGGTCCTCTACGAGCAGTACTTC. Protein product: CASSLDRVLYEQYF.

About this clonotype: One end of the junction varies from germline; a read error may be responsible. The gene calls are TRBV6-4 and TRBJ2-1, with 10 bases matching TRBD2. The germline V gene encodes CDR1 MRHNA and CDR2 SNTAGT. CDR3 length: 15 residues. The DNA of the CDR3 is TGTGCCAGCAGTGTTATAGCGGGAGGTCTCAATGAGCGGTTCTTC. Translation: CASSVIAGGLNERFF.

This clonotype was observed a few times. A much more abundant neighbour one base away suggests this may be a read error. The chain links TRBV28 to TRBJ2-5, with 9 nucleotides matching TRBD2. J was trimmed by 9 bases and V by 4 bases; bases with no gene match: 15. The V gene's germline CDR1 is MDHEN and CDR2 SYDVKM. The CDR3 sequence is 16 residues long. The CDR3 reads CASSSTVLAGLEAQYF. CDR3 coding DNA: TGTGCCAGCAGTTCCACAGTACTAGCGGGTCTGGAGGCCCAGTACTTC.